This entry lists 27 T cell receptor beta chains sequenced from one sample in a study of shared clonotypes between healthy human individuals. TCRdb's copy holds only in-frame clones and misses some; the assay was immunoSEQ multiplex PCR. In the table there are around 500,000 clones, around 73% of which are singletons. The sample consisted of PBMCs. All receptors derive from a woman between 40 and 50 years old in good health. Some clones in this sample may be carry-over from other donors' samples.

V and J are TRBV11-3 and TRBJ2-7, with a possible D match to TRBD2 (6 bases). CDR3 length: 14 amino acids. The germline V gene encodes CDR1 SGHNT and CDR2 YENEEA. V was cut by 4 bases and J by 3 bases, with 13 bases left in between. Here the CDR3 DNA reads TGTGCCAGCAGCTCCGGCGGGAATCTCTACGAGCAGTACTTC. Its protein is CASSSGGNLYEQYF. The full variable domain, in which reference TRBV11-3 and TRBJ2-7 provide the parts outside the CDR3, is EAGVVQSPRYKIIEKKQPVAFWCNPISGHNTLYWYLQNLGQGPELLIRYENEEAVDDSQLPKDRFSAERLKGVDSTLKIQPAELGDSAVYLCASSSGGNLYEQYFGPGTRLTVT.

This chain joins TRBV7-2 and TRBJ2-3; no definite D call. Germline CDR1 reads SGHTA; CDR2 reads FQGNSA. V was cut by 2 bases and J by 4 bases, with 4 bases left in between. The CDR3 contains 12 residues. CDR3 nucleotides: TGTGCCAGCAGCTTATCGTCAGATACGCAGTATTTT. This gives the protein CASSLSSDTQYF.

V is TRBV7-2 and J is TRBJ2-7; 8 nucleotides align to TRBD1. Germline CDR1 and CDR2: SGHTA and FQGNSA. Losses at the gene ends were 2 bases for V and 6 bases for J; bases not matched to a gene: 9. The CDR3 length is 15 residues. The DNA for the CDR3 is TGTGCCAGCAGCTTATGGTACAGGGGGTCCCCCGAGCAGTACTTC. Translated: CASSLWYRGSPEQYF.

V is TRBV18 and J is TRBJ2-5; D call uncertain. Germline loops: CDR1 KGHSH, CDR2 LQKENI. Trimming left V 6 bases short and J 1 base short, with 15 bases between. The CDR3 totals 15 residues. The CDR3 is CASSPTSIGQETQYF. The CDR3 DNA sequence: TGTGCCAGCTCCCCCACCAGTATTGGCCAAGAGACCCAGTACTTC.

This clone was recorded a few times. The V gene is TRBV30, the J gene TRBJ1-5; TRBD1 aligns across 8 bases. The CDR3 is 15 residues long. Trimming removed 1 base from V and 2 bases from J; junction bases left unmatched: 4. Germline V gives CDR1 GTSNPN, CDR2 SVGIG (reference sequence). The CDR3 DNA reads TGTGCCTGGAGTGCCGACAGGGGTGGCAATCAGCCCCAGCATTTT. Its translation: CAWSADRGGNQPQHF.

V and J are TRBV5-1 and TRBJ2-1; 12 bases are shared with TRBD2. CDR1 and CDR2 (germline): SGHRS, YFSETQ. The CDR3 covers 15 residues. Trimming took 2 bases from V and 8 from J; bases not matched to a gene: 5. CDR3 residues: CASSFGLAGFDEQFF. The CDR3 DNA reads TGCGCCAGCAGCTTCGGACTAGCGGGATTCGATGAGCAGTTCTTC.

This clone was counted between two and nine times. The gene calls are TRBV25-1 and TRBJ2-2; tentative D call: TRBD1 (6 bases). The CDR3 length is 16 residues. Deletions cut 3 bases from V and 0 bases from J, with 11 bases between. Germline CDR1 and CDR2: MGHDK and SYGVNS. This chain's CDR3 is CASSEGARANTGELFF. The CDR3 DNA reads TGTGCCAGCAGTGAGGGGGCTAGAGCGAACACCGGGGAGCTGTTTTTT.

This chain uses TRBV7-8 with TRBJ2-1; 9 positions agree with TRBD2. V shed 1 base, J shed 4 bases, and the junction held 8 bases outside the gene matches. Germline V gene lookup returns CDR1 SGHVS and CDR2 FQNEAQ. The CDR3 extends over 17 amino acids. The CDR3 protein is CASSLVRGTSGYNEQFF. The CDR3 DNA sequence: TGTGCCAGCAGCTTAGTCCGGGGCACTAGCGGGTACAATGAGCAGTTCTTC.

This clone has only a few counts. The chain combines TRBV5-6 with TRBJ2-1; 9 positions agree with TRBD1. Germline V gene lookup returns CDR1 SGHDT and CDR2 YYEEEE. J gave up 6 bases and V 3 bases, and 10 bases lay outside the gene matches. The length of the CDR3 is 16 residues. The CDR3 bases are TGTGCCAGCAGCTCGGCGACAGGGGGACTGTCCAATGAGCAGTTCTTC. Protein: CASSSATGGLSNEQFF.

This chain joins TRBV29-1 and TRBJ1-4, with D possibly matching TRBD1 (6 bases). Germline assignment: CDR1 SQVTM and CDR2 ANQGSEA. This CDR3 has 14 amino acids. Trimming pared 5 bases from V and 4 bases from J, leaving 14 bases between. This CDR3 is CSVLTGRDNEKLFF. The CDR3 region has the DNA TGCAGCGTTCTTACAGGGAGGGATAATGAAAAACTGTTTTTT.

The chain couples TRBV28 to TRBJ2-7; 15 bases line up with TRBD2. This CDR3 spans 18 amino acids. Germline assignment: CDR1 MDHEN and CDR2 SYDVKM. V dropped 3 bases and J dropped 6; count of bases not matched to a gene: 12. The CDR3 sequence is CASSFGGLAGGYMPEQYF. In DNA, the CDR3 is TGTGCCAGCAGTTTTGGTGGACTAGCGGGAGGGTACATGCCCGAGCAGTACTTC. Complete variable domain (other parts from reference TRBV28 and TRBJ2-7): DVKVTQSSRYLVKRTGEKVFLECVQDMDHENMFWYRQDPGLGLRLIYFSYDVKMKEKGDIPEGYSVSREKKERFSLILESASTNQTSMYLCASSFGGLAGGYMPEQYFGPGTRLTVT.

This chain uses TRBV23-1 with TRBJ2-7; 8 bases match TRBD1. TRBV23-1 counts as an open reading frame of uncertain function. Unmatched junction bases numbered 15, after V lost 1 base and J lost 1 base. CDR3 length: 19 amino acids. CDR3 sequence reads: CASSQFAGGEQEKSYEQYF. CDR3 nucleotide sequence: TGCGCCAGCAGTCAATTCGCAGGGGGCGAACAAGAGAAATCCTACGAGCAGTACTTC.

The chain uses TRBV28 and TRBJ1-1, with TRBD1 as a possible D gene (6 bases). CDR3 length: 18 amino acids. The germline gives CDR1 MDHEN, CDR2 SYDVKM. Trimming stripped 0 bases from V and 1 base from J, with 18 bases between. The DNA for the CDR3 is TGTGCCAGCAGTTTATGGAGTATGGCGGGACACACGAACACTGAAGCTTTCTTT. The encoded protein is CASSLWSMAGHTNTEAFF.

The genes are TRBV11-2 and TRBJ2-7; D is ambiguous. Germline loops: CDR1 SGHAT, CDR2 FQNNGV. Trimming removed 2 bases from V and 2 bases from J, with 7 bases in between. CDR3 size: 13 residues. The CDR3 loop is CASSLHSAYEQYF. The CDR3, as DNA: TGTGCCAGCAGCTTACACAGCGCCTACGAGCAGTACTTC.

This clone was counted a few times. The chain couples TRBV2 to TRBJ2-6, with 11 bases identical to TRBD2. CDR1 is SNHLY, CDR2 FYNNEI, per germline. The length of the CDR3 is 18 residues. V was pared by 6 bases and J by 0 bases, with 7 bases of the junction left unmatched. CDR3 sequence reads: CASRSRTSGSSGANVLTF. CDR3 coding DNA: TGTGCCAGCAGATCGCGGACTAGCGGGTCCTCTGGGGCCAACGTCCTGACTTTC.

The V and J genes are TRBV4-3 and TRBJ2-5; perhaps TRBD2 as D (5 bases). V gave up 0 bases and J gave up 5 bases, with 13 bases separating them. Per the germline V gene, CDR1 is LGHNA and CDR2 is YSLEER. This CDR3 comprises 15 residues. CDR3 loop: CASSQDPSRGETQYF. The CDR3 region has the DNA TGCGCCAGCAGCCAAGATCCTTCCCGCGGGGAGACCCAGTACTTC.

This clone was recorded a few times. The CDR3 nucleotides read TGTGCCAGCAGTGAAGCTCGGGCAACGGGGCCCTATGGCTACACCTTC. It encodes CASSEARATGPYGYTF. The chain recombines TRBV2 with TRBJ1-2, with D tentatively TRBD1 (5 bases). V was pared by 0 bases and J by 4 bases, with 15 bases between. The V gene's germline CDR1 is SNHLY and CDR2 FYNNEI. This CDR3 region has 16 residues.

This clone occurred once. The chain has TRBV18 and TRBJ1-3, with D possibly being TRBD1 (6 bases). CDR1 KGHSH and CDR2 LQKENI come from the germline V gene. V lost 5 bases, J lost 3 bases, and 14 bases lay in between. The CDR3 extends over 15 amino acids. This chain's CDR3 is CASSAQGYGGNTIYF. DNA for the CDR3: TGTGCCAGCTCAGCACAGGGCTACGGTGGAAACACCATATATTTT. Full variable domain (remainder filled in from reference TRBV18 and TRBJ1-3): NAGVMQNPRHLVRRRGQEARLRCSPMKGHSHVYWYRQLPEEGLKFMVYLQKENIIDESGMPKERFSAEFPKEGPSILRIQQVVRGDSAAYFCASSAQGYGGNTIYFGEGSWLTVV.

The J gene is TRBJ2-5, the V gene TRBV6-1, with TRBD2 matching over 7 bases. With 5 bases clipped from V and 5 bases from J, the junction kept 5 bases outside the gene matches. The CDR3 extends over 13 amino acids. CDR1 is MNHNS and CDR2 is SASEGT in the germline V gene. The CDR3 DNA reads TGTGCCAGCAGTAGGGACTATGGGGAGACCCAGTACTTC. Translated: CASSRDYGETQYF.

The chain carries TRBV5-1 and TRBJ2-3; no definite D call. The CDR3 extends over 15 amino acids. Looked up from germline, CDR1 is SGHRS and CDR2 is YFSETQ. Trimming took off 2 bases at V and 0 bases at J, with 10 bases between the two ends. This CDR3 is CASSLGYTSTDTQYF. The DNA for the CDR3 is TGCGCCAGCAGCTTAGGCTATACTAGCACAGATACGCAGTATTTT.

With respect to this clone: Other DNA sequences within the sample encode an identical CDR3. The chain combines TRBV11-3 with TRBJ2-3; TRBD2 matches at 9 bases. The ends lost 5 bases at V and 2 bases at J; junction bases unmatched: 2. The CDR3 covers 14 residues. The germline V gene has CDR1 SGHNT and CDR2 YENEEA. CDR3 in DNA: TGTGCCAGCAGCCCGGGACTAGCCACAGATACGCAGTATTTT. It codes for CASSPGLATDTQYF. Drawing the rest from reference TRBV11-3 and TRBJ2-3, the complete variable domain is EAGVVQSPRYKIIEKKQPVAFWCNPISGHNTLYWYLQNLGQGPELLIRYENEEAVDDSQLPKDRFSAERLKGVDSTLKIQPAELGDSAVYLCASSPGLATDTQYFGPGTRLTVL.

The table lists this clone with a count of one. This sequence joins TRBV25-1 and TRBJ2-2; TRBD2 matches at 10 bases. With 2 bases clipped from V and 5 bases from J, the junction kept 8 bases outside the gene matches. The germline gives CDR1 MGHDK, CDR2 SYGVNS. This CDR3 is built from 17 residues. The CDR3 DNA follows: TGTGCCAGCAGTGAACACGGACTAGCGGCAAAGACCGGGGAGCTGTTTTTT. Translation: CASSEHGLAAKTGELFF.

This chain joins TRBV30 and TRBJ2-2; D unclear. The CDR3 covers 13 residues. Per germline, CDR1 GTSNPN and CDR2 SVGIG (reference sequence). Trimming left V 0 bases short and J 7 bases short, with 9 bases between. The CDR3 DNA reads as TGTGCCTGGAGTGTCGCCAGCCGCGGGGAGCTGTTTTTT. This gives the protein CAWSVASRGELFF. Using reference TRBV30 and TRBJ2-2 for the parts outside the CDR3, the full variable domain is SQTIHQWPATLVQPVGSPLSLECTVEGTSNPNLYWYRQAAGRGLQLLFYSVGIGQISSEVPQNLSASRPQDRQFILSSKKLLLSDSGFYLCAWSVASRGELFFGEGSRLTVL.

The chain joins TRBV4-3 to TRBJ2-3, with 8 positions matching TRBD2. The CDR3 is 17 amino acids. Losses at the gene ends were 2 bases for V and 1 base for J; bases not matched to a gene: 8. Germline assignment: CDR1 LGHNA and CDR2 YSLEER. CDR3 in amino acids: CASSQSAGVGGTDTQYF. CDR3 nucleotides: TGCGCCAGCAGCCAATCAGCGGGAGTGGGGGGCACAGATACGCAGTATTTT.

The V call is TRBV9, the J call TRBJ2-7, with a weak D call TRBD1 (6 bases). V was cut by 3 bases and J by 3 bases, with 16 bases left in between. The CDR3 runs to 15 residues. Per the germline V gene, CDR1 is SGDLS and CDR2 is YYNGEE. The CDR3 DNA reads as TGTGCCAGCAGCGAGTCGACAGGTTTGATCTACGAGCAGTACTTC. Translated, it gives CASSESTGLIYEQYF.

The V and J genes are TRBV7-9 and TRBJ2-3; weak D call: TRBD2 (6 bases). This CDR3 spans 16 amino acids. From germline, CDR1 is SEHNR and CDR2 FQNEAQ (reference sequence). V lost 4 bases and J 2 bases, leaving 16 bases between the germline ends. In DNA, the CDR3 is TGTGCCAGCAGCTCAAGAGGTGCGGGGCTCACAGATACGCAGTATTTT. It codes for CASSSRGAGLTDTQYF.

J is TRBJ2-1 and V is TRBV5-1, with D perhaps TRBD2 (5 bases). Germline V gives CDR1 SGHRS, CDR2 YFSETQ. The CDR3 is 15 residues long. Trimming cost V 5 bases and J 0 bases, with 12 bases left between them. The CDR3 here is CASREDLSSYNEQFF. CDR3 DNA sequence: TGCGCCAGCAGGGAGGACTTGAGCTCCTACAATGAGCAGTTCTTC.